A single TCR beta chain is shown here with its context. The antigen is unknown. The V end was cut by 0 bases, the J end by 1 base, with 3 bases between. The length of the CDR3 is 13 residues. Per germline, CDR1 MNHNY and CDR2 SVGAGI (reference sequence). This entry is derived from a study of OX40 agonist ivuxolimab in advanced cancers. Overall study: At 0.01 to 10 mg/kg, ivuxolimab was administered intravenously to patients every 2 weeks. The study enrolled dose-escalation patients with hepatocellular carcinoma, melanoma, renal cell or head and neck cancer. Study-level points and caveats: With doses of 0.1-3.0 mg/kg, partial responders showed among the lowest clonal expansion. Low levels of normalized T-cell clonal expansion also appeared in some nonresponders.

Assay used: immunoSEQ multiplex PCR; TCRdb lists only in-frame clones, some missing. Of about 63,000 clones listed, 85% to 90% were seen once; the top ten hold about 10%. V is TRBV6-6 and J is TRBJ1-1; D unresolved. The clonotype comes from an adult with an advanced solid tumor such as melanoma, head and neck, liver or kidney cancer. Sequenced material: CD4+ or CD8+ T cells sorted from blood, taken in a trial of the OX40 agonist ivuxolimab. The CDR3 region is CASSYSTNTEAFF. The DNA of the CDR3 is TGTGCCAGCAGTTACTCGACGAACACTGAAGCTTTCTTT.